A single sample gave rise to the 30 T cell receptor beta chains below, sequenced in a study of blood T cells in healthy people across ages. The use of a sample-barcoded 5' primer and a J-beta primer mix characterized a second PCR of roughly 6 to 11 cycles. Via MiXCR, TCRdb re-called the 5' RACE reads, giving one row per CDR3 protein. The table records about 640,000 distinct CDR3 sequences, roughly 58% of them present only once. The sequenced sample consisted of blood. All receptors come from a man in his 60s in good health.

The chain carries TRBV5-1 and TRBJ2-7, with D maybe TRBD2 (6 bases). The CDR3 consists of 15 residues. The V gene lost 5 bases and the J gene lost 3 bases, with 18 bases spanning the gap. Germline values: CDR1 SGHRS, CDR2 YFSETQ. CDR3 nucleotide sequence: TGCGCCAGCAGTCTCGGAGGGGCCCAGAGCTACGAGCAGTACTTC. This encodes CASSLGGAQSYEQYF.

The CDR3 spells CASRPGQFAYNEQFF. CDR3 DNA sequence: TGTGCCAGCAGACCGGGACAGTTCGCCTACAATGAGCAGTTCTTC. This chain uses TRBV3-1 with TRBJ2-1; TRBD1 aligns across 7 bases. From germline, CDR1 is LGHDT and CDR2 YNNKEL (reference sequence). The V segment lost 6 bases and the J segment 2 bases; nucleotides outside the gene matches: 7. The CDR3 is 15 amino acids.

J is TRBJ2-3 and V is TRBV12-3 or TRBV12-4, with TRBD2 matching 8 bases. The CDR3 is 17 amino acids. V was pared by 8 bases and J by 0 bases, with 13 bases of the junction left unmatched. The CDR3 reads CASSLGLGGGSTDTQYF. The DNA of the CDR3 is TGTGCCAGCTCGTTAGGGCTTGGCGGGGGGAGCACAGATACGCAGTATTTT.

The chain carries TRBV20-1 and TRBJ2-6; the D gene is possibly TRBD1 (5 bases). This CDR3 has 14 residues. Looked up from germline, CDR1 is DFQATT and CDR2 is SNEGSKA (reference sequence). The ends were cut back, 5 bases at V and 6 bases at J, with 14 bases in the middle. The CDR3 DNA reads TGCAGTGCTGCCGACAGCCTGATGGCCAACGTCCTGACTTTC. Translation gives CSAADSLMANVLTF.

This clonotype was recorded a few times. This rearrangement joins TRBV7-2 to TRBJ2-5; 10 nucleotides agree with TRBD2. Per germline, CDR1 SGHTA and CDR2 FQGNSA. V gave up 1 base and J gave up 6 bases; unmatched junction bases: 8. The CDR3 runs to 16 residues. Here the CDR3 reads CASSLVSSGGRKTQYF. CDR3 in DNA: TGTGCCAGCAGCTTAGTCTCTAGCGGGGGTAGGAAGACCCAGTACTTC.

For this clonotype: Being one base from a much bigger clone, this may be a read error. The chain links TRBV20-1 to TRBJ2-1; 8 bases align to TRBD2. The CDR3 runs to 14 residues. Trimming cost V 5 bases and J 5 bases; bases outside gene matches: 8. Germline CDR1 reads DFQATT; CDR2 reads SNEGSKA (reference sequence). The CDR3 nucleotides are TGCAGTGCTCCTACGGGACTAGTGAACAATGAGCAGTTCTTC. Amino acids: CSAPTGLVNNEQFF.

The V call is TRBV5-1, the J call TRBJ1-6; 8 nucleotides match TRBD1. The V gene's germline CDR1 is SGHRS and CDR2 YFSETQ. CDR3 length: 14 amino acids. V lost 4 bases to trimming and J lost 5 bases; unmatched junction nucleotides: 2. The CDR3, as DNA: TGCGCCAGCAGCGAGGGACAGGATAATTCACCCCTCCACTTT. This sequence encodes CASSEGQDNSPLHF.

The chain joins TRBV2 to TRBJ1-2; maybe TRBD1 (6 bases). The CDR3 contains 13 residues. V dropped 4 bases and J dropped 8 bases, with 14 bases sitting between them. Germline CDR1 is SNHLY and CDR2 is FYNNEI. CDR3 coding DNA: TGTGCCAGCAGTGTAGCAGGGGCTGGCGGCTACACCTTC. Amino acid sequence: CASSVAGAGGYTF.

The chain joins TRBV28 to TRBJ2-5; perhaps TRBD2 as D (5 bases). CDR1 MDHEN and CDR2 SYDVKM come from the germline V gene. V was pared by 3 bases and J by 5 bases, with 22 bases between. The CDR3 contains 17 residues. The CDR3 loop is CASSFSQAPRGWETQYF. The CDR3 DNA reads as TGTGCCAGCAGTTTTTCTCAGGCCCCGCGAGGGTGGGAGACCCAGTACTTC.

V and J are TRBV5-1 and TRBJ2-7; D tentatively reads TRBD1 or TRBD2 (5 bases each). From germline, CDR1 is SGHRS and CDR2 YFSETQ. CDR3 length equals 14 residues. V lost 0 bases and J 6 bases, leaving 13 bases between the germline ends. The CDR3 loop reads CASSLAGTSGEQYF. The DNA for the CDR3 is TGCGCCAGCAGCTTGGCGGGGACGTCTGGCGAGCAGTACTTC. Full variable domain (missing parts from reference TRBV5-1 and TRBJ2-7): KAGVTQTPRYLIKTRGQQVTLSCSPISGHRSVSWYQQTPGQGLQFLFEYFSETQRNKGNFPGRFSGRQFSNSRSEMNVSTLELGDSALYLCASSLAGTSGEQYFGPGTRLTVT.

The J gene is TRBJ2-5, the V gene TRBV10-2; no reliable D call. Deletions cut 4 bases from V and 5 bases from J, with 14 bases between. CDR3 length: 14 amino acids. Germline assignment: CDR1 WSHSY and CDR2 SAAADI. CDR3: CASSVGIGWETQYF. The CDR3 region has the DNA TGCGCCAGCAGTGTGGGGATAGGGTGGGAGACCCAGTACTTC.

CDR3 DNA sequence: TGTGCCAGCAGGGTCGAGGGGCCCACAGATACGCAGTATTTT. It yields the protein CASRVEGPTDTQYF. V gene TRBV11-2 combines with J gene TRBJ2-3, with D tentatively TRBD1 or TRBD2 (5 bases each). This CDR3 comprises 14 residues. Germline lookup yields CDR1 SGHAT and CDR2 FQNNGV. Trimming left V 6 bases short and J 2 bases short, with 12 bases between.

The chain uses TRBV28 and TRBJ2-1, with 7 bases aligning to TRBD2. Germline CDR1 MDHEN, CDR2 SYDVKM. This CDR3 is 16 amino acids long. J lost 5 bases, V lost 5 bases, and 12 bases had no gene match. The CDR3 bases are TGTGCCAGCAGTCGCCTCGGGGAGGGAGGGAACAATGAGCAGTTCTTC. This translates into CASSRLGEGGNNEQFF.

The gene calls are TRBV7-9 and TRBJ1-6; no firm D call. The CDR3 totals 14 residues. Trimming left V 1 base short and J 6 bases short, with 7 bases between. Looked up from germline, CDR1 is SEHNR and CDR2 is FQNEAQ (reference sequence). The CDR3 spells CASSLVRSNSPLHF. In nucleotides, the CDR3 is TGTGCCAGCAGCTTAGTCAGAAGTAATTCACCCCTCCACTTT.

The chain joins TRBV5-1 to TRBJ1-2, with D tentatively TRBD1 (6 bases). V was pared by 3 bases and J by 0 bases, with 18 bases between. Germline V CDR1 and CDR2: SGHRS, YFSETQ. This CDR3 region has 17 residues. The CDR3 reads CASSSTGITTSNYGYTF. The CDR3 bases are TGCGCCAGCAGCTCAACAGGGATCACGACTTCTAACTATGGCTACACCTTC.

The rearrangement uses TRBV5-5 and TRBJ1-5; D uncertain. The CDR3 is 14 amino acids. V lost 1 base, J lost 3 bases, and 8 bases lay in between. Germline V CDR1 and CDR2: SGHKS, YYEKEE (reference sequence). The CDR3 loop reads CASSLTVPNQPQHF. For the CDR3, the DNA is TGTGCCAGCAGCTTGACAGTTCCCAATCAGCCCCAGCATTTT.

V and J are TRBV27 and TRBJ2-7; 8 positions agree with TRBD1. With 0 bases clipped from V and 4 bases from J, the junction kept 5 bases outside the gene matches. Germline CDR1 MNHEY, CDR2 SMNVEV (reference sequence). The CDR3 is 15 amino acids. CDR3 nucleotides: TGTGCCAGCAGTTTATCGGCAGGGGGCAATTACGAGCAGTACTTC. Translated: CASSLSAGGNYEQYF.

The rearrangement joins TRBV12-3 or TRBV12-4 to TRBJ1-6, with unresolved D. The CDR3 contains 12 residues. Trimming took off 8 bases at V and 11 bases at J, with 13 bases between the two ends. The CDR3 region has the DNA TGTGCCAGCTCGCCGCCGCCTGCACCCCTCCACTTT. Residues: CASSPPPAPLHF.

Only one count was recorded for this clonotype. The CDR3 reads CASSPGPGDEQYF. For the CDR3, the DNA is TGTGCCAGCAGCCCCGGGCCTGGGGATGAGCAGTACTTC. The rearrangement links TRBV28 to TRBJ2-7; D ambiguous. The CDR3 runs 13 residues. V lost 6 bases to trimming and J lost 7 bases, with 16 bases between them. The germline V gene encodes CDR1 MDHEN and CDR2 SYDVKM. The full variable domain, in which reference TRBV28 and TRBJ2-7 provide the parts outside the CDR3, is DVKVTQSSRYLVKRTGEKVFLECVQDMDHENMFWYRQDPGLGLRLIYFSYDVKMKEKGDIPEGYSVSREKKERFSLILESASTNQTSMYLCASSPGPGDEQYFGPGTRLTVT.

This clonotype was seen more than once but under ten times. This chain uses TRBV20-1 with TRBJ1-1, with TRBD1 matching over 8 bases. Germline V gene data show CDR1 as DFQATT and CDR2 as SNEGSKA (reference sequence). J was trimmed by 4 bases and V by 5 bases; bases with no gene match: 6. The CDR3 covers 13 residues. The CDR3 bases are TGCAGTGCTGCAGGACAGGGAAGCACTGAAGCTTTCTTT. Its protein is CSAAGQGSTEAFF.

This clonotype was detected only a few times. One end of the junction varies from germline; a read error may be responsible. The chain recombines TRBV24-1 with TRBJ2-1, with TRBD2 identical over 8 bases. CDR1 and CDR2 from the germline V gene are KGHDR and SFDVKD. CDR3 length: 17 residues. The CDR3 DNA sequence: TGTGCCACCAGTGATACCCCTCGGGGGGGGCTTTACAATAAGCAGTTCTTC. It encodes CATSDTPRGGLYNKQFF.

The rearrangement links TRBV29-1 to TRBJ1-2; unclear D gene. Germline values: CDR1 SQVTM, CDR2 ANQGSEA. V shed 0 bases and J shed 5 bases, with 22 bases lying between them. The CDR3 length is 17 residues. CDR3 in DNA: TGCAGCGTTGAAGACGAGAGGGAGGGCCGGGGAGTGTATGGCTACACCTTC. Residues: CSVEDEREGRGVYGYTF.

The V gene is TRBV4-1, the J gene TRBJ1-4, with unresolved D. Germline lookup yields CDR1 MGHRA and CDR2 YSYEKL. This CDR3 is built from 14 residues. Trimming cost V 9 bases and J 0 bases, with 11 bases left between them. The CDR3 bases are TGCGCCAGGGGTACTGGAACAACTAATGAAAAACTGTTTTTT. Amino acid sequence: CARGTGTTNEKLFF.

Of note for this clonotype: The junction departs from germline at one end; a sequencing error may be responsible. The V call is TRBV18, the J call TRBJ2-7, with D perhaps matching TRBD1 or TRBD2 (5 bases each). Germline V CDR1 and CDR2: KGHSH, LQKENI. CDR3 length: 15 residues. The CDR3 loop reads CTSSPPGRYSYEQYF. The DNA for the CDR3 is TGTACCAGCTCACCGCCGGGGCGGTACTCCTACGAGCAGTACTTC.

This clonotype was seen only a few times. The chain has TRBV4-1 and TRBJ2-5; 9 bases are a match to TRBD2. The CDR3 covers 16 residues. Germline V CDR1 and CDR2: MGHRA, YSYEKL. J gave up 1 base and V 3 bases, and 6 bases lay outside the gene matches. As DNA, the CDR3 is TGCGCCAGCAGCCACCTTGCGCGGGAGGGCCAAGAGACCCAGTACTTC. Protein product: CASSHLAREGQETQYF.

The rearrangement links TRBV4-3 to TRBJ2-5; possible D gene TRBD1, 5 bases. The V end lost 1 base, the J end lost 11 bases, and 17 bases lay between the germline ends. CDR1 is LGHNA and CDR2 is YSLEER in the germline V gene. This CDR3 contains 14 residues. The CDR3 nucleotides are TGCGCCAGCAGCCAAGCGACAGAACCTCTGGGGCAGTACTTC. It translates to CASSQATEPLGQYF.

As DNA, the CDR3 is TGTGCCAGCAGTGAAGGGACCTCCGGAAACATTCAGTACTTC. Its translation: CASSEGTSGNIQYF. This chain connects TRBV2 to TRBJ2-4, with D unresolved. Looked up from germline, CDR1 is SNHLY and CDR2 is FYNNEI. Trimming took 1 base from V and 6 from J, leaving 10 bases between them. The CDR3 covers 14 residues.

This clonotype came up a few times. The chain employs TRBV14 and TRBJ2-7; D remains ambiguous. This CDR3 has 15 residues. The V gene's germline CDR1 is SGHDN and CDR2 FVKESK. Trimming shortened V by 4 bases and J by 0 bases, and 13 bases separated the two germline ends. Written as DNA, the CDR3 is TGTGCCAGCAGCCTGCTTGGGCTGCCCTCCTACGAGCAGTACTTC. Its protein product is CASSLLGLPSYEQYF.

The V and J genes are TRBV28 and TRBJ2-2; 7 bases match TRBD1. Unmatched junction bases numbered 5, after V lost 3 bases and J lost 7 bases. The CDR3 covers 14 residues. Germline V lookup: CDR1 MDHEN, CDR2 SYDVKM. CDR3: CASSFPRGRGELFF. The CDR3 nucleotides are TGTGCCAGCAGTTTCCCGAGGGGGCGCGGGGAGCTGTTTTTT.

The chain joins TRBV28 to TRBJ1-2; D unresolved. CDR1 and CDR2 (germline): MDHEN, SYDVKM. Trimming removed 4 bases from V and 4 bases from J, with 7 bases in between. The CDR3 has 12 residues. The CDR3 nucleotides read TGTGCCAGCAGTTCTTACAGCTATGGCTACACCTTC. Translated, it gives CASSSYSYGYTF.